Shown below are 18 T cell receptor beta chains from a single sample sequenced in a study of siplizumab effects on memory and regulatory T cells. Clones were read by immunoSEQ multiplex PCR, and TCRdb kept only the in-frame ones, dropping some. The profile shows around 100,000 clones, 94% of them singletons. Source material: non-Treg CD4+ T cells sorted from blood. The receptors stem from a human donor in good health.

The chain recombines TRBV27 with TRBJ2-2; a weak D match, TRBD1 (6 bases). This CDR3 is 14 amino acids long. The ends were cut back, 6 bases at V and 5 bases at J, with 13 bases in the middle. CDR1 MNHEY and CDR2 SMNVEV come from the germline V gene (reference sequence). CDR3 in DNA: TGTGCCAGCAGACGGGACACCCGTACCGGGGAGCTGTTTTTT. Residues: CASRRDTRTGELFF.

This sequence joins TRBV4-2 and TRBJ2-7; the match to TRBD2 covers 10 bases. Germline V CDR1 and CDR2: LGHNA, YNFKEQ. V gave up 5 bases and J gave up 7 bases; unmatched junction bases: 14. The CDR3 is 16 amino acids. The CDR3 bases are TGTGCCAGCAGCATCGGGGGAGCGGGAGGGCCGCTTGAGCAGTACTTC. Translating it yields CASSIGGAGGPLEQYF.

The genes are TRBV6-5 and TRBJ2-3; maybe TRBD1 (5 bases). The CDR3 runs to 12 residues. V was shortened by 4 bases and J by 11 bases, with 13 bases between the two germline ends. CDR1 is MNHEY and CDR2 is SVGAGI in the germline V gene. CDR3 loop: CASSSNRGVQYF. CDR3 bases: TGTGCCAGCAGTTCAAATAGGGGTGTGCAGTATTTT.

The chain is built from TRBV19 and TRBJ1-2; D perhaps matches TRBD1 (5 bases). Deletions cut 5 bases from V and 3 bases from J, with 22 bases between. Germline V gene sequence: CDR1 LNHDA, CDR2 SQIVND (reference sequence). The CDR3 has 17 residues. In nucleotides, the CDR3 is TGTGCCAGTAGTTCACCATCCGCGGGACGGCGTCACTATGGCTACACCTTC. This encodes CASSSPSAGRRHYGYTF.

The chain has TRBV9 and TRBJ2-1, with 14 positions matching TRBD2. The CDR3 loop spans 18 amino acids. Per germline, CDR1 SGDLS and CDR2 YYNGEE. J was trimmed by 4 bases and V by 3 bases; bases with no gene match: 9. The DNA for the CDR3 is TGTGCCAGCAGCGCCGGGACTAGCGGGAGAGGGTTGTACAATGAGCAGTTCTTC. Translated, it gives CASSAGTSGRGLYNEQFF. The full variable domain, rest sourced from reference TRBV9 and TRBJ2-1, is DSGVTQTPKHLITATGQRVTLRCSPRSGDLSVYWYQQSLDQGLQFLIQYYNGEERAKGNILERFSAQQFPDLHSELNLSSLELGDSALYFCASSAGTSGRGLYNEQFFGPGTRLTVL.

This chain uses TRBV4-2 with TRBJ1-4, with D maybe TRBD1 (5 bases). Germline CDR1 LGHNA, CDR2 YNFKEQ. Trimming left V 4 bases short and J 10 bases short, with 22 bases between. The length of the CDR3 is 16 residues. CDR3: CASSLSRQSPEGKLFF. In nucleotides, the CDR3 is TGTGCCAGCAGCCTCAGCAGACAGTCCCCTGAGGGAAAACTGTTTTTT.

The chain uses TRBV28 and TRBJ1-2, with TRBD1 matching over 8 bases. Trimming removed 6 bases from V and 2 bases from J; junction bases left unmatched: 5. CDR3 length equals 14 residues. The germline CDR1 and CDR2 sequences are MDHEN and SYDVKM. The CDR3 spells CASRPPGGNYGYTF. CDR3 sequence (DNA): TGTGCCAGCAGGCCCCCAGGGGGCAACTATGGCTACACCTTC.

The chain combines TRBV6-5 with TRBJ2-5, with 7 bases identical to TRBD1. The V gene's germline CDR1 is MNHEY and CDR2 SVGAGI. Unmatched junction bases numbered 5, after V lost 6 bases and J lost 1 base. This CDR3 is built from 14 residues. The CDR3 sequence is CASRPTGLQETQYF. CDR3 sequence (DNA): TGTGCCAGCAGGCCGACAGGGCTCCAAGAGACCCAGTACTTC.

V is TRBV18 and J is TRBJ2-3; perhaps TRBD1 as D (6 bases). CDR1 and CDR2 (germline): KGHSH, LQKENI. The CDR3 loop spans 15 amino acids. V lost 5 bases and J lost 2, with 14 bases in between. CDR3 sequence reads: CASSTRQAFTDTQYF. The CDR3 nucleotides are TGTGCCAGCTCAACAAGACAGGCTTTCACAGATACGCAGTATTTT.

This chain connects TRBV6-1 to TRBJ1-5; 7 bases are shared with TRBD1. CDR1 MNHNS and CDR2 SASEGT come from the germline V gene. This CDR3 region has 15 residues. V gave up 11 bases and J gave up 2 bases; unmatched junction bases: 12. The CDR3 DNA reads as TGTGCCTTCCAAGGGGGCAGGGAGGGCAATCAGCCCCAGCATTTT. As protein: CAFQGGREGNQPQHF.

The chain recombines TRBV5-1 with TRBJ2-7, with TRBD1 identical over 8 bases. CDR3 length equals 13 residues. The V segment lost 4 bases and the J segment 3 bases; nucleotides outside the gene matches: 3. Looked up from germline, CDR1 is SGHRS and CDR2 is YFSETQ. CDR3 sequence reads: CASSPRGHYEQYF. Here the CDR3 DNA reads TGCGCCAGCAGCCCCAGGGGGCACTACGAGCAGTACTTC.

The chain couples TRBV7-3 to TRBJ2-2; 9 bases match TRBD2. CDR1 SGHTA and CDR2 FQGTGA come from the germline V gene. Trimming at V came to 1 base and at J to 1 base, leaving 4 bases not matched to a gene. The CDR3 consists of 17 residues. CDR3 in DNA: TGTGCCAGCAGCTTAATTGAACTAGCGGGGAACACCGGGGAGCTGTTTTTT. Encoded protein: CASSLIELAGNTGELFF.

The V call is TRBV28, the J call TRBJ2-1; D possibly corresponds to TRBD1 (6 bases). This CDR3 is 16 amino acids long. The germline V gene encodes CDR1 MDHEN and CDR2 SYDVKM. V shed 2 bases and J shed 0 bases, with 11 bases lying between them. This CDR3 is CASSLRGGASYNEQFF. As DNA, the CDR3 is TGTGCCAGCAGTTTAAGAGGGGGTGCCTCCTACAATGAGCAGTTCTTC.

This clone occurred once. This rearrangement joins TRBV18 to TRBJ1-1; no firm D call. V was cut by 0 bases and J by 0 bases, with 14 bases left in between. Germline CDR1 and CDR2: KGHSH and LQKENI. The CDR3 runs to 17 residues. In DNA, the CDR3 is TGTGCCAGCTCACCACCGAACACTCAAACCATGAACACTGAAGCTTTCTTT. Amino acids: CASSPPNTQTMNTEAFF.

The gene calls are TRBV29-1 and TRBJ2-2, with D perhaps matching TRBD2 (6 bases). Germline V CDR1 and CDR2: SQVTM, ANQGSEA. Trimming cost V 7 bases and J 8 bases, with 17 bases left between them. CDR3 length equals 13 residues. CDR3 DNA: TGCAGCGCGCGACTAGAGTTGGCGGGGGAGCTGTTTTTT. It yields the protein CSARLELAGELFF.

As concerns this clone: One end of the junction is discordant with germline, which a read error may explain. The chain has TRBV28 and TRBJ2-7, with D maybe TRBD1 (6 bases). This CDR3 has 15 amino acids. Germline assignment: CDR1 MDHEN and CDR2 SYDVKM. The CDR3 bases are TGTGCCAGCAGTTTACCTGGAACAGGGATGGACGAGCAGTGCTTC. Protein sequence: CASSLPGTGMDEQCF.

The V gene is TRBV2, the J gene TRBJ2-2, with TRBD2 matching 13 bases. The germline V gene has CDR1 SNHLY and CDR2 FYNNEI. With V trimmed by 6 bases and J by 4 bases, 5 bases remained unmatched. The CDR3 has 16 amino acids. Written as DNA, the CDR3 is TGTGCCAGCAGGGGACTAGCGGGATTGGGCACCGGGGAGCTGTTTTTT. This codes for CASRGLAGLGTGELFF. The full variable domain, completed using reference TRBV2 and TRBJ2-2, is EPEVTQTPSHQVTQMGQEVILRCVPISNHLYFYWYRQILGQKVEFLVSFYNNEISEKSEIFDDQFSVERPDGSNFTLKIRSTKLEDSAMYFCASRGLAGLGTGELFFGEGSRLTVL.

This sequence joins TRBV7-9 and TRBJ2-5, with 11 bases identical to TRBD2. This CDR3 region has 16 residues. V shed 5 bases, J shed 2 bases, and the junction held 7 bases outside the gene matches. Germline V lookup: CDR1 SEHNR, CDR2 FQNEAQ (reference sequence). CDR3 sequence reads: CASSPKRLAGQETQYF. CDR3 nucleotide sequence: TGTGCCAGCAGCCCGAAGAGACTAGCGGGACAAGAGACCCAGTACTTC.